Listed below are T cell receptor beta chains from one sample, sequenced in a study of shared clonotypes between healthy human individuals. Produced via immunoSEQ multiplex PCR; TCRdb's table is partial and in-frame only. Among approximately 2.5 million clones, 90% to 95% were seen once, and the ten largest hold 0.11% to 0.15%. Sequenced: naive CD4+ T cells sorted from blood. These receptors were taken from a man aged 18 to 35 in good health. The CDR3 runs from the conserved cysteine through the conserved F or W. A D gene is named only where the DNA matches it firmly. Clone size is given for some rows only: seen once, a few or many times, or a class if the clone is expanded.

V,size,J,length,D,CDR3,DNA
TRBV10-3,NA,TRBJ1-3,12,TRBD1,CAMTGDGNTIYF,TGTGCCATGACAGGGGATGGAAACACCATATATTTT
TRBV7-9,NA,TRBJ2-5,14,NA,CASSLLVAGETQYF,TGTGCCAGCAGCTTATTAGTTGCCGGGGAGACCCAGTACTTC
TRBV6-1,few,TRBJ1-4,12,NA,CASSEALGKLFF,TGTGCCAGCAGTGAAGCACTAGGAAAACTGTTTTTT
TRBV6-5,NA,TRBJ2-7,15,NA,CASSPQRKGGYEQYF,TGTGCCAGCAGCCCTCAGCGCAAGGGGGGCTACGAGCAGTACTTC
TRBV27,NA,TRBJ2-7,15,TRBD2,CASSVTREVFHEQYF,TGTGCCAGCAGTGTTACCCGGGAGGTATTTCACGAGCAGTACTTC
TRBV19,NA,TRBJ1-1,14,NA,CASSIQGMNTEAFF,TGTGCCAGTAGTATCCAGGGGATGAACACTGAAGCTTTCTTT
TRBV7-9,NA,TRBJ2-5,15,TRBD2,CASSLLAGAGETQYF,TGTGCCAGCAGTTTACTAGCGGGGGCGGGAGAGACCCAGTACTTC
TRBV6-5,NA,TRBJ1-1,15,NA,CASSSPQEVGTEAFF,TGTGCCAGCAGTTCCCCACAGGAGGTGGGGACTGAAGCTTTCTTT
TRBV5-1,NA,TRBJ2-1,15,TRBD2,CASSLGGTTYNEQFF,TGCGCCAGCAGCTTGGGGGGGACTACCTACAATGAGCAGTTCTTC
TRBV28,once,TRBJ2-2,14,NA,CASSQVRGPGELFF,TGTGCCAGCAGTCAGGTTCGGGGACCCGGGGAGCTGTTTTTT
TRBV2,NA,TRBJ2-7,13,NA,CASSAGTNYEQYF,TGTGCCAGCAGTGCCGGGACAAACTACGAGCAGTACTTC
TRBV5-1,NA,TRBJ1-1,14,NA,CASSFEGGNTEAFF,TGCGCCAGCAGCTTTGAAGGGGGGAACACTGAAGCTTTCTTT
TRBV6-5,NA,TRBJ1-2,15,NA,CASRPAGRIHYGYTF,TGTGCCAGCAGACCCGCTGGACGGATTCACTATGGCTACACCTTC
TRBV5-6,NA,TRBJ2-5,15,TRBD2,CASSIGLAGMETQYF,TGTGCCAGCAGCATCGGACTAGCGGGGATGGAGACCCAGTACTTC
TRBV6-5,NA,TRBJ1-1,15,TRBD1,CASSGQAVGNTEAFF,TGTGCCAGCAGCGGACAGGCCGTCGGGAACACTGAAGCTTTCTTT
TRBV14,NA,TRBJ1-6,14,TRBD1,CASSQTGGISPLHF,TGTGCCAGCAGCCAGACAGGGGGCATTTCACCCCTCCACTTT
TRBV27,NA,TRBJ2-7,15,NA,CASSSLRDSSYEQYF,TGTGCCAGCAGTTCCCTCCGGGACTCATCCTACGAGCAGTACTTC
TRBV7-3,NA,TRBJ2-3,13,NA,CASSLQGGDTQYF,TGTGCCAGCAGCTTACAGGGTGGAGATACGCAGTATTTT
TRBV5-1,NA,TRBJ2-2,15,NA,CASFPLAGNTGELFF,TGCGCCAGTTTCCCCCTGGCAGGGAACACCGGGGAGCTGTTTTTT
TRBV29-1,NA,TRBJ1-4,15,NA,CSALGRSATNEKLFF,TGCAGCGCATTGGGGCGGTCTGCAACTAATGAAAAACTGTTTTTT
TRBV2,NA,TRBJ2-1,11,NA,CASSDRTEQFF,TGTGCCAGCAGTGATCGTACAGAGCAGTTCTTC
TRBV5-1,NA,TRBJ2-3,15,NA,CASSFEGAYTDTQYF,TGCGCCAGCAGCTTCGAAGGGGCCTACACAGATACGCAGTATTTT
TRBV5-4,NA,TRBJ2-3,14,NA,CASSDNLSTDTQYF,TGTGCCAGCAGCGATAATCTTAGCACAGATACGCAGTATTTT
TRBV10-3,NA,TRBJ1-3,16,NA,CAISESPGPTGNTIYF,TGTGCCATCAGTGAGTCCCCGGGACCTACTGGAAACACCATATATTTT
TRBV19,NA,TRBJ2-3,14,TRBD2,CASSVGGKTDTQYF,TGTGCCAGTAGTGTCGGGGGGAAAACAGATACGCAGTATTTT
TRBV9,once,TRBJ2-1,13,NA,CASSAYSNLEQFF,TGTGCCAGCAGCGCATACAGCAACTTAGAGCAGTTCTTC
TRBV19,NA,TRBJ1-2,14,TRBD1,CASLQGGEVYGYTF,TGTGCCAGCCTTCAGGGGGGTGAGGTCTATGGCTACACCTTC
TRBV9,NA,TRBJ2-6,19,NA,CASSVGMGDGRSGANVLTF,TGTGCCAGCAGCGTCGGGATGGGGGACGGACGCTCTGGGGCCAACGTCCTGACTTTC
TRBV29-1,NA,TRBJ2-7,13,TRBD1,CSVRLDRGYEQYF,TGCAGCGTGAGACTGGACAGGGGATACGAGCAGTACTTC
TRBV4-1,NA,TRBJ2-1,19,NA,CASSQAFGHYNEPYNEQFF,TGCGCCAGCAGCCAAGCTTTTGGACATTACAACGAGCCGTACAATGAGCAGTTCTTC